This T cell receptor (beta chain) emerged from a study of blood T cell repertoires in COVID-19. TCRdb keeps only in-frame clones here, not all; method: immunoSEQ multiplex PCR. The table has about 350,000 clones, 80% to 90% seen once. Seattle's cohort entered during active infection and was followed longitudinally. J gave up 0 bases and V 3 bases, and 4 bases lay outside the gene matches. The V gene's germline CDR1 is DFQATT and CDR2 SNEGSKA (reference sequence). This CDR3 spans 16 amino acids. The source is a woman aged 60-75 years with COVID-19, enrolled during active disease. The chain combines TRBV20-1 with TRBJ2-6, with TRBD1 identical over 8 bases. The sample was peripheral blood. The CDR3, as DNA: TGCAGTGCTAGTGGGACAGGACTCTCTGGGGCCAACGTCCTGACTTTC. The encoded protein is CSASGTGLSGANVLTF.